This TCR beta chain stems from a study of control samples from healthy donors and cancer patients. This CDR3 comprises 21 residues. Germline V gene lookup returns CDR1 SGHVS and CDR2 FQNEAQ. V was pared by 1 base and J by 0 bases, with 12 bases of the junction left unmatched. Measured with immunoSEQ multiplex PCR; TCRdb has only the in-frame clones, and not every one. The sample lists 100,000 to 150,000 clones, about 93% occurring once. This receptor was obtained from a man between 18 and 35 years old in good health. The chain has TRBV7-8 and TRBJ2-1; 13 bases line up with TRBD2. Sequencing was performed on blood. CDR3 DNA: TGTGCCAGCAGCTTAGTCGTTGGACTAGCGGGGGCCGAGAGCTCCTACAATGAGCAGTTCTTC. This encodes CASSLVVGLAGAESSYNEQFF.